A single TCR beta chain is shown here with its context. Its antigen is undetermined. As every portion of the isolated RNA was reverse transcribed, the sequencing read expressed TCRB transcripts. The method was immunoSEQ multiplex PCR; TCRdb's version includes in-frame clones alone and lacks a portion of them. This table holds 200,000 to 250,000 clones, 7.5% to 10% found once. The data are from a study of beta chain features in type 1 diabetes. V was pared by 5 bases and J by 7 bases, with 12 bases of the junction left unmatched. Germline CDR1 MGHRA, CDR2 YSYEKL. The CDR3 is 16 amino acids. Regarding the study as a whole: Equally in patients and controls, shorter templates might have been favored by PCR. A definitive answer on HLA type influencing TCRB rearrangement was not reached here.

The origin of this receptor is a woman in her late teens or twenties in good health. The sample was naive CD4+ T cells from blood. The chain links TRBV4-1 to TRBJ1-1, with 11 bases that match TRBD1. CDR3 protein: CASSFGQGATTNEAFF. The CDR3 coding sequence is TGCGCCAGCAGCTTTGGACAGGGGGCCACGACCAATGAAGCTTTCTTT.